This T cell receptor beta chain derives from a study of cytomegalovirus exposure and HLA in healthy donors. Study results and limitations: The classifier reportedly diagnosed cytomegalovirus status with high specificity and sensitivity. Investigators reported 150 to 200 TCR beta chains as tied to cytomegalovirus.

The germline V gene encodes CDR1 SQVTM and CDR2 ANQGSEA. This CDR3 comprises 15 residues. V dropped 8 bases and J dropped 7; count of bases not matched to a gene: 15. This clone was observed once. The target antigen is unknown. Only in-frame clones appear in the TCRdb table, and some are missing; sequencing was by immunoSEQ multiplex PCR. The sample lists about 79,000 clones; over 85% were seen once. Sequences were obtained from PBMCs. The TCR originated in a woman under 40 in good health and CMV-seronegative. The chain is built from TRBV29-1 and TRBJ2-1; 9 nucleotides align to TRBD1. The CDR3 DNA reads TGCAGCCCGTCGCGCGGGACAGGGCTAGGGAATGAGCAGTTCTTC. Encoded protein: CSPSRGTGLGNEQFF.